The 30 T cell receptor beta chains reported below all come from one sample, sequenced in a study of blood T cell repertoires in COVID-19. The method was immunoSEQ multiplex PCR; TCRdb's version includes in-frame clones alone and lacks a portion of them. This repertoire shows some 300,000 clones, around 87% found once; its top ten account for over 1%. Sample: peripheral blood. The receptors shown here come from a man in his 70s with acute or convalescent COVID-19.

The V call is TRBV9, the J call TRBJ1-2; TRBD1 might be the D (6 bases). Trimming took 4 bases from V and 6 from J, leaving 7 bases between them. Germline CDR1 and CDR2: SGDLS and YYNGEE. The CDR3 contains 11 residues. Here the CDR3 reads CASSPGDGYTF. In DNA, the CDR3 is TGTGCCAGCAGCCCAGGGGATGGCTACACCTTC.

The genes are TRBV3-1 (or the pseudogene TRBV3-2) and TRBJ1-6; 7 bases align to TRBD1. The germline V gene encodes CDR1 LGHDT and CDR2 YNNKEL (reference sequence). V lost 0 bases, J lost 0 bases, and 14 bases stayed unmatched. This CDR3 spans 21 amino acids. DNA of the CDR3: TGTGCCAGCAGCCAAGATCGGGTAGAGGACAGGCTTAGCTCCTATAATTCACCCCTCCACTTT. Translated: CASSQDRVEDRLSSYNSPLHF.

The V call is TRBV6-2 or TRBV6-3, the J call TRBJ2-5, with 10 bases aligning to TRBD2. Unmatched junction bases numbered 4, after V lost 4 bases and J lost 5 bases. Germline V gives CDR1 MNHEY, CDR2 SVGEGT. The CDR3 extends over 14 amino acids. This CDR3 is CASSLAGGSETQYF. The DNA of the CDR3 is TGTGCCAGCAGTTTAGCGGGGGGCAGTGAGACCCAGTACTTC.

The V and J genes are TRBV30 and TRBJ2-3; 10 bases are shared with TRBD2. CDR1 and CDR2 from the germline V gene are GTSNPN and SVGIG (reference sequence). Germline trimming cut 0 bases from V and 4 bases from J; bases unmatched to any gene: 19. The CDR3 spans 20 residues. DNA of the CDR3: TGTGCCTGGAGTGTCACCCGGGTAGCGGGGGGACTATCTAACCCAGATACGCAGTATTTT. Translated: CAWSVTRVAGGLSNPDTQYF.

The chain is built from TRBV7-2 and TRBJ2-3; 8 bases fit TRBD2. Germline CDR1 and CDR2: SGHTA and FQGNSA. V dropped 1 base and J dropped 1; count of bases not matched to a gene: 4. This CDR3 is built from 16 residues. CDR3 nucleotides: TGTGCCAGCAGCTTAGAGGGGACTAGACGCACAGATACGCAGTATTTT. It is translated as CASSLEGTRRTDTQYF. Drawing the rest from reference TRBV7-2 and TRBJ2-3, the complete variable domain is GAGVSQSPSNKVTEKGKDVELRCDPISGHTALYWYRQSLGQGLEFLIYFQGNSAPDKSGLPSDRFSAERTGGSVSTLTIQRTQQEDSAVYLCASSLEGTRRTDTQYFGPGTRLTVL.

The CDR3 DNA follows: TGTGCCAGCAGCTTAGTAGCGGGAGTTGGAGATACGCAGTATTTT. This encodes CASSLVAGVGDTQYF. V usage is TRBV7-2 and J usage is TRBJ2-3; TRBD2 aligns across 9 bases. This CDR3 region has 15 residues. Germline CDR1 reads SGHTA; CDR2 reads FQGNSA. V was clipped by 1 base and J by 5 bases; unmatched bases: 4.

The rearrangement uses TRBV28 and TRBJ1-5; D is ambiguous. Trimming left V 6 bases short and J 0 bases short, with 6 bases between. Looked up from germline, CDR1 is MDHEN and CDR2 is SYDVKM. This CDR3 is built from 13 residues. The CDR3 region has the DNA TGTGCCAGCAGAGAGTATAGCAATCAGCCCCAGCATTTT. Translated, it gives CASREYSNQPQHF.

This chain connects TRBV7-2 to TRBJ1-1; D unresolved. The V end lost 5 bases, the J end lost 5 bases, and 18 bases lay between the germline ends. This CDR3 comprises 15 residues. Germline V gene sequence: CDR1 SGHTA, CDR2 FQGNSA. This CDR3 reads CASSPGSPMRTEAFF. CDR3 bases: TGTGCCAGCAGCCCCGGGAGCCCAATGAGGACTGAAGCTTTCTTT.

The chain is built from TRBV18 and TRBJ1-1, with D tentatively TRBD1 (5 bases). The germline CDR1 and CDR2 sequences are KGHSH and LQKENI. V was clipped by 0 bases and J by 1 base, with 9 bases between them. The CDR3 sequence is 15 residues long. This chain's CDR3 is CASSPPNQGNTEAFF. CDR3 nucleotide sequence: TGTGCCAGCTCACCACCAAATCAGGGGAACACTGAAGCTTTCTTT.

The gene calls are TRBV27 and TRBJ1-6, with TRBD1 identical over 8 bases. Germline CDR1 and CDR2: MNHEY and SMNVEV (reference sequence). The CDR3 extends over 15 amino acids. V dropped 2 bases and J dropped 3; count of bases not matched to a gene: 0. CDR3 loop: CASSLGQGYNSPLHF. The CDR3 bases are TGTGCCAGCAGTTTAGGACAGGGCTATAATTCACCCCTCCACTTT.

V is TRBV7-9 and J is TRBJ1-5; no clear D. Germline assignment: CDR1 SEHNR and CDR2 FQNEAQ (reference sequence). Trimming stripped 5 bases from V and 4 bases from J, with 12 bases between. The CDR3 runs to 14 residues. The DNA of the CDR3 is TGTGCCAGCAGCCTCCGAACCGAGAATCAGCCCCAGCATTTT. Protein: CASSLRTENQPQHF.

The rearrangement joins TRBV30 to TRBJ2-7; the D gene is possibly TRBD1 (6 bases). Trimming shortened V by 3 bases and J by 2 bases, and 11 bases separated the two germline ends. This CDR3 contains 13 residues. The V gene's germline CDR1 is GTSNPN and CDR2 SVGIG (reference sequence). The CDR3 sequence: CAWSVDSTYEQYF. As DNA, the CDR3 is TGTGCCTGGAGCGTGGACAGTACCTACGAGCAGTACTTC.

The V gene is TRBV27, the J gene TRBJ2-3; 7 nucleotides line up with TRBD2. The trim removed 3 bases at V and 2 bases at J, leaving 8 bases unmatched. Germline CDR1 and CDR2: MNHEY and SMNVEV (reference sequence). The CDR3 has 16 residues. CDR3 loop: CASSFYGGTFTDTQYF. CDR3 sequence (DNA): TGTGCCAGCAGTTTCTACGGGGGGACCTTCACAGATACGCAGTATTTT.

The chain has TRBV6-5 and TRBJ2-7; the match to TRBD1 covers 7 bases. J was trimmed by 2 bases and V by 6 bases; bases with no gene match: 4. This CDR3 comprises 13 residues. The germline gives CDR1 MNHEY, CDR2 SVGAGI. CDR3: CASRRQGPYEQYF. DNA for the CDR3: TGTGCCAGCAGGCGACAGGGCCCCTACGAGCAGTACTTC.

V and J are TRBV9 and TRBJ1-2, with TRBD1 matching 7 bases. CDR1 SGDLS and CDR2 YYNGEE come from the germline V gene. This CDR3 is built from 14 residues. J lost 7 bases, V lost 3 bases, and 9 bases had no gene match. The CDR3 DNA reads TGTGCCAGCAGCGCCGACCCAGGGGGTACTGGCTACACCTTC. It codes for CASSADPGGTGYTF.

The chain couples TRBV28 to TRBJ2-5; a possible D gene is TRBD1 (6 bases). Germline CDR1 and CDR2: MDHEN and SYDVKM. The CDR3 length is 13 residues. Trimming cost V 6 bases and J 5 bases, with 13 bases left between them. The CDR3 here is CASSNRVVETQYF. The CDR3 DNA is TGTGCCAGCAGCAACAGGGTGGTGGAGACCCAGTACTTC. The whole variable domain, remainder taken from reference TRBV28 and TRBJ2-5, is DVKVTQSSRYLVKRTGEKVFLECVQDMDHENMFWYRQDPGLGLRLIYFSYDVKMKEKGDIPEGYSVSREKKERFSLILESASTNQTSMYLCASSNRVVETQYFGPGTRLLVL.

The J gene is TRBJ1-6, the V gene TRBV30, with a weak D call TRBD1 (5 bases). Trimming removed 0 bases from V and 9 bases from J, with 9 bases in between. The V gene's germline CDR1 is GTSNPN and CDR2 SVGIG (reference sequence). The CDR3 is made up of 13 amino acids. CDR3 bases: TGTGCCTGGAGTGTGCAGGGAACTTCACCCCTCCACTTT. It specifies CAWSVQGTSPLHF.

This rearrangement joins TRBV9 to TRBJ1-3; D not resolved. Trimming pared 0 bases from V and 0 bases from J, leaving 7 bases between. The germline V gene encodes CDR1 SGDLS and CDR2 YYNGEE. This CDR3 has 15 residues. The CDR3 loop reads CASSVAPDSGNTIYF. CDR3 in DNA: TGTGCCAGCAGCGTAGCGCCAGACTCTGGAAACACCATATATTTT. The whole variable domain, filled in from reference TRBV9 and TRBJ1-3, reads DSGVTQTPKHLITATGQRVTLRCSPRSGDLSVYWYQQSLDQGLQFLIQYYNGEERAKGNILERFSAQQFPDLHSELNLSSLELGDSALYFCASSVAPDSGNTIYFGEGSWLTVV.

The genes are TRBV7-3 and TRBJ1-2; 8 bases are a match to TRBD1. There are 17 residues in the CDR3. V gave up 0 bases and J gave up 7 bases; unmatched junction bases: 13. Germline values: CDR1 SGHTA, CDR2 FQGTGA. The chain's CDR3 is CASSLTPGHITGGGYTF. Here the CDR3 DNA reads TGTGCCAGCAGCTTAACGCCCGGGCATATAACAGGGGGTGGCTACACCTTC.

The chain has TRBV10-3 and TRBJ1-1, with 12 bases lining up with TRBD1. CDR3 length equals 14 residues. V lost 6 bases, J lost 4 bases, and 3 bases stayed unmatched. The germline CDR1 and CDR2 sequences are ENHRY and SYGVKD. The CDR3 nucleotides read TGTGCCATCAGCGGGACAGGGGGCCTCACTGAAGCTTTCTTT. Amino acids: CAISGTGGLTEAFF.

This clone was observed a single time. CDR3 coding DNA: TGTGCCAGTAGCCCACAGGGGGCGCGAGGCACAGATACGCAGTATTTT. Protein sequence: CASSPQGARGTDTQYF. The chain uses TRBV19 and TRBJ2-3; 9 nucleotides agree with TRBD1. There are 16 residues in the CDR3. From germline, CDR1 is LNHDA and CDR2 SQIVND (reference sequence). With V trimmed by 6 bases and J by 1 base, 8 bases remained unmatched.

The rearrangement uses TRBV28 and TRBJ1-1, with D perhaps matching TRBD1 (5 bases). The CDR3 totals 15 residues. Germline CDR1 MDHEN, CDR2 SYDVKM. Trimming cost V 5 bases and J 3 bases, with 16 bases left between them. The CDR3 DNA is TGTGCCAGCAGTACCCGGGCAGGGAGGGACACTGAAGCTTTCTTT. Translating it yields CASSTRAGRDTEAFF. The whole variable domain, filled in from reference TRBV28 and TRBJ1-1, reads DVKVTQSSRYLVKRTGEKVFLECVQDMDHENMFWYRQDPGLGLRLIYFSYDVKMKEKGDIPEGYSVSREKKERFSLILESASTNQTSMYLCASSTRAGRDTEAFFGQGTRLTVV.

The CDR3 sequence is CAVGNRMNTEAFF. Here the CDR3 DNA reads TGTGCCGTTGGGAACAGGATGAACACTGAAGCTTTCTTT. The chain combines TRBV12-3 or TRBV12-4 with TRBJ1-1, with D maybe TRBD1 (5 bases). The V and J ends lost 11 bases and 0 bases respectively, with 13 bases between them. This CDR3 has 13 amino acids.

The rearrangement uses TRBV30 and TRBJ1-4, with D possibly matching TRBD1 (5 bases). The CDR3 totals 12 residues. Germline CDR1 GTSNPN, CDR2 SVGIG (reference sequence). The germline V and J ends were trimmed by 1 base and 7 bases, with 7 bases remaining between them. The CDR3 nucleotides read TGTGCCTGGAGTGGGGGGGGTGAAAAACTGTTTTTT. This gives the protein CAWSGGGEKLFF. Filled out from reference TRBV30 and TRBJ1-4, the complete variable domain reads SQTIHQWPATLVQPVGSPLSLECTVEGTSNPNLYWYRQAAGRGLQLLFYSVGIGQISSEVPQNLSASRPQDRQFILSSKKLLLSDSGFYLCAWSGGGEKLFFGSGTQLSVL.

The V call is TRBV15, the J call TRBJ1-1; TRBD1 matches 9 bases. The CDR3 is 11 amino acids. Trimming removed 8 bases from V and 7 bases from J; junction bases left unmatched: 2. Per the germline V gene, CDR1 is LNHNV and CDR2 is YYDKDF (reference sequence). DNA of the CDR3: TGTGCCACCGGACAGGGGAATGAAGCTTTCTTT. It yields the protein CATGQGNEAFF.

V gene TRBV7-3 combines with J gene TRBJ2-1; 10 bases line up with TRBD1. The CDR3 is 13 residues long. Per the germline V gene, CDR1 is SGHTA and CDR2 is FQGTGA. V was clipped by 1 base and J by 9 bases; unmatched bases: 0. CDR3 coding DNA: TGTGCCAGCAGCTTAAGGGACAGGGGTGAGCAGTTCTTC. Translating gives CASSLRDRGEQFF.

The chain uses TRBV15 and TRBJ2-5; D is perhaps TRBD2 (6 bases). Trimming took off 2 bases at V and 5 bases at J, with 12 bases between the two ends. Germline assignment: CDR1 LNHNV and CDR2 YYDKDF (reference sequence). This CDR3 is built from 14 residues. Here the CDR3 reads CATSRNPGRETQYF. As DNA, the CDR3 is TGTGCCACCAGCAGAAACCCAGGGAGGGAGACCCAGTACTTC.

The chain carries TRBV19 and TRBJ2-4; tentative D call: TRBD1 (5 bases). CDR1 LNHDA and CDR2 SQIVND come from the germline V gene (reference sequence). The CDR3 has 14 amino acids. The V gene lost 5 bases and the J gene lost 2 bases, with 10 bases spanning the gap. In DNA form, the CDR3 reads TGTGCCAGTAGTCCCAGGGAACCCAAAAACATTCAGTACTTC. As protein: CASSPREPKNIQYF.

The chain employs TRBV6-5 and TRBJ2-1, with 10 nucleotides matching TRBD1. Trimming cost V 8 bases and J 10 bases; bases outside gene matches: 8. Germline V gene lookup returns CDR1 MNHEY and CDR2 SVGAGI. The CDR3 contains 13 residues. CDR3 in amino acids: CASRDRGLREQFF. CDR3 in DNA: TGTGCCAGCCGGGACAGGGGACTTCGCGAGCAGTTCTTC.

The chain is built from TRBV4-3 and TRBJ2-5, with 11 bases matching TRBD2. CDR3 length: 20 amino acids. V lost 0 bases, J lost 0 bases, and 12 bases stayed unmatched. Germline values: CDR1 LGHNA, CDR2 YSLEER. The DNA for the CDR3 is TGCGCCAGCAGCCAAGAGGGACTAGCGGATAGACCATTAGACCAAGAGACCCAGTACTTC. This gives the protein CASSQEGLADRPLDQETQYF.